Detailed here is one TCR beta chain. Some clones are missing from TCRdb's copy, which holds only in-frame ones; the method was immunoSEQ multiplex PCR. The data contain about 36,000 clones, less than 90% of them seen just once; the ten biggest clones take up around 20%. The data are from a study of blood T cell repertoires in COVID-19. With V trimmed by 2 bases and J by 6 bases, 7 bases remained unmatched. The CDR3 consists of 15 residues. Per germline, CDR1 LGHDT and CDR2 YNNKEL (reference sequence). The source of this sequence is a man in his 70s with acute or convalescent COVID-19. Specimen: peripheral blood. The chain is built from TRBV3-1 (or the pseudogene TRBV3-2) and TRBJ2-7; 10 bases match TRBD2. Here the CDR3 reads CASSQSEREGREQYF. As DNA, the CDR3 is TGTGCCAGCAGCCAATCGGAGCGGGAGGGCCGCGAGCAGTACTTC.